This T cell receptor beta chain was sequenced during a study of cytomegalovirus exposure and HLA in healthy donors (dated by TCRdb to 2016 to 2017). Background for the entire study: An earlier analysis of about 530 of the donors reported over 250 Gb of sequence data and some 110 million unique TCR beta sequences obtained from roughly 170 million T cells. An early release covering around 630 HLA-typed donors comprised about 300 gigabases of sequencing data and around 80 million unique TCR sequences. Of the 350 to 450 genotyped donors, 65% to 90% fell in the genetic ancestry cluster associated with self-reported Caucasian donors. The aim of the study was to test whether cataloging public T cell receptors could identify signatures of past pathogen exposure. The T cell repertoires of 666 subjects were profiled by immunosequencing and related to cytomegalovirus serostatus. Along with the approximately 620-subject first cohort, a separate validation cohort of 120 different subjects was used. The study combined high-throughput TCR immunosequencing, statistical association of individual TCRs with disease status, and machine learning to predict cytomegalovirus infection status. A later analysis re-analyzed previously published TCR beta repertoires from about 600 donors and added high-resolution HLA genotyping to study TCR occurrence patterns. Rather than drawing on any new phenotypic data, the later analysis identified candidate immune exposures from TCR beta sequences and the way those sequences occurred across donors. To decide whether each TCR beta V gene segment behaved as functional or pseudogenic, an earlier analysis of some 600 of the donors relied on high-throughput TCR beta sequencing. Donor age, sex, ethnicity and CMV serostatus were compiled alongside the repertoire data. A later genetic analysis used genome-wide SNP genotypes for 398 of the 666 donors, treating that subset as a discovery cohort. All discovery cohort repertoires had been generated on a single sequencing platform. HLA typing covered class I and class II loci at four-digit resolution. Typing coverage varied by locus: roughly 620-640 donors for A, B, C, DRB1 and DQB1; roughly 510 for DQA1; some 610 for DPA1; more than 450 for DPB1. Because of strong linkage in the cohort, four to six DR-DQ haplotypes were treated as single units for association and clustering. Among around 400 genotyped donors of the cohort, an average of about 240,000 unique TCR beta nucleotide sequences was sequenced per donor, of which 15% to 20% were non-productive.

From its cysteine to its phenylalanine, the CDR3 spans 12 amino acids. The CDR3 DNA has 36 bases and is translated from base 1. V gives up 2 bases and J gives up 8 bases, and the segment between their germline ends measures 9 bases. From the germline V gene (reference sequence), CDR1 is LNHDA and CDR2 is SQIVND. In total, approximately 610 healthy bone marrow donors made up the cohort. At the time of sampling, every cohort member was nominally healthy, though immune exposures that went unrecorded were likely present. The donor tested CMV seronegative, placing the donor among the 352 seronegative members of the cohort. Each donor provided a peripheral blood sample, and peripheral blood mononuclear cells were used for TCR beta sequencing. The Qiagen DNeasy Blood Extraction Kit was used to extract genomic DNA from the blood cell samples. What the authors observed across the whole study: A later genetic analysis associated a missense DCLRE1C variant with V-gene and J-gene trimming of TCR beta chains, and an independent cohort replicated the association. In a later analysis, HLA-associated TCR beta chains showed more clonal expansion and lower generation probabilities than non-associated chains that were equally common. According to the authors, the approach could potentially be generalized to other disease states and immunological phenotypes. A later analysis found that most CMV-associated TCR beta chains appeared HLA-restricted, with HLA associations seemingly driven largely by CMV exposure. A further reported finding was that TCR beta sequences accurately predicted the HLA-A and HLA-B alleles for most subjects in the first cohort. A few of the identified cytomegalovirus-associated TCR beta chains were confirmed in vitro to be specific for cytomegalovirus antigens. CMV serostatus was the only immune exposure information available for the cohort. Presence/absence analyses assumed roughly uniform sequencing depth across donors, an assumption that may not hold. A group of highly shared sequence variants was considered likely to be a technical artifact of the sequencing pipeline. A total of some 180 TCR beta chains were listed by the study as associated with cytomegalovirus. Because some donors lacked HLA typing at each locus, the association tests relied only on the typed subset. Correlated functional status among segregating V segments might reflect linkage disequilibrium, but an unknown experimental factor could not be ruled out. This cohort had only TCR beta chains sequenced, and the lack of alpha or paired-chain data limited which features could be detected. Strong co-occurrence of HLA alleles, especially DR and DQ, made assigning TCR associations to individual alleles difficult. Several of the top co-occurrence clusters appeared to be linked to parvovirus B19, influenza, CMV and Epstein-Barr virus, according to a later analysis. In a later analysis, TCR association rates were found to vary across HLA loci, with the most associated TCRs seen for DRB1 alleles and the fewest for HLA-C alleles. In a later analysis, some 18,000 TCR beta sequences were associated with specific HLA alleles at a false discovery rate of 0.05. Because counts were too low, more than 15 rarely observed V segments, including chromosome 9 orphons, were excluded from the earlier analysis of 587 of the donors. In both the original and validation cohorts, the classifier was reported to diagnose cytomegalovirus status with high specificity and sensitivity. Some IMGT-functional V segments, including TRBV6-2 and TRBV6-3, could not be distinguished by the 87-base-pair reads and were therefore excluded. In an earlier analysis of about 550 of the donors, most TCR beta V segments were observed in productive rearrangements about 90% or about 30% of the time, broadly matching IMGT annotations. Across donors, most TCR sequences were observed very rarely, whereas some public TCRs were present in many individuals. A later genetic analysis reported fewer N-insertions in productive TCRs among donors in an Asian-associated ancestry cluster than the approximately 670-donor mean.

As for this clone: Its antigen is unknown. Base quality data are lacking; no much larger clone is found one base away.

The method behind the library was the immunoSEQ multiplex PCR assay. For the multiplex PCR, a mixture combining 60 forward primers for TCR Vbeta segments and 13 reverse primers for TCR Jbeta segments was used. The CDR3 region of rearranged TCR beta genes was amplified from genomic DNA with a multiplex PCR assay. The Illumina HiSeq System was used to sequence the amplified TCR beta libraries as 87-base-pair reads. Concerning the study's data processing: Across the 670 or so repertoires, a later analysis counted 78 million or so unique TCR beta chains, around 10 million of which were shared by at least two donors. To remove PCR and sequencing errors, raw reads were error-corrected and collapsed into unique sequences using a nearest-neighbor algorithm that merged closely related sequences. To assign V, D and J gene segments, CDR3 sequences were aligned to IMGT reference sequences. Each retained sequence needed at least a six-nucleotide match to both a V gene segment and a J gene segment. A rearrangement was called productive if the CDR3 had no stop codons and remained in frame with V and J, and every other rearrangement was called non-productive. Following IMGT convention, CDR3 was defined as the stretch from the second conserved V-encoded cysteine to the conserved J-encoded phenylalanine. Sequences without an unambiguous match to a single V gene segment were excluded from the earlier analysis of about 640 of the donors. In an earlier analysis of 587 of the donors, V segments were called functional above 56.7% productive rearrangements and were called segregating when the between-donor standard deviation exceeded 5%. A statistical classification framework was built to diagnose cytomegalovirus status from the catalog of TCR beta chain sequences. V and J gene assignment, in a later analysis, came from comparing TCR nucleotide sequences with IMGT/GENE-DB human TR gene sequences. A later analysis assigned CDR3 sequences and most-parsimonious VDJ recombination scenarios with the TCRdist pipeline. In a later analysis, each TCR beta chain was defined by its CDR3 amino acid sequence together with its V-gene family, and reads lacking a unique V-gene family were excluded. In a later analysis, nearly 600 highly shared, low-generation-probability nucleotide sequences were removed to address suspected cross-contamination and a sequencing artifact. In a later analysis, a clonal expansion index was calculated for each public chain from normalized within-repertoire ranks of inferred template counts. Generation probabilities in a later analysis came from a VDJ recombination model fitted to out-of-frame rearrangements, and those results were checked against IGoR. In a later analysis, TCR-TCR, TCR-HLA and TCR-CMV co-occurrence was scored with hypergeometric tests, and a repertoire-size bias correction was applied to TCR pairs. In a later analysis, false discovery rates were estimated by permuting HLA or CMV assignments 20 times. A later analysis grouped co-occurring TCRs with DBSCAN, adding TCRdist sequence similarity when clustering within HLA-allele-positive subsets. Repertoires with fewer than 30,000 or more than 120,000 public chains were left out of co-occurrence clustering, as were five repertoires with anomalous nucleotide sharing. TCRdb stores this immuneACCESS table with in-frame sequences only. Part of the clones is absent; in the studies checked, under half of the shortfall reflects unresolved V genes, and no reason is known for the rest. V and J calls and clone size are copied from that table; D and trimming were computed from the DNA. The sample table holds about 110,000 clones, of which under 90% were seen once. The top ten clones comprise roughly 2.6% of the sample.

Sequencing was done on a sample of PBMCs. The V and J genes are TRBV19 and TRBJ1-2, with a tentative D gene TRBD1 over 6 matching bases. The sequence was obtained from a woman aged 18-29 years in good health and CMV-seronegative. The nucleotide sequence reads as follows: TGTGCCAGTAGTATAAGGGGGAACGGCTACACCTTC. Translated, this gives CASSIRGNGYTF.